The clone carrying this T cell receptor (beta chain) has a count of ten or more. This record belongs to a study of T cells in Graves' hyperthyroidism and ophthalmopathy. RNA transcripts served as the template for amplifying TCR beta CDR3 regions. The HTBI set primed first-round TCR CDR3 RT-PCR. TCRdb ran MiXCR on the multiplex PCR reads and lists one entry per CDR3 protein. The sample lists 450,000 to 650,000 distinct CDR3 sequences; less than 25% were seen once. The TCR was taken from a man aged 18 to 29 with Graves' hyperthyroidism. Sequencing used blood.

The CDR3 spells CASSPTRPNSPLHF. CDR3 sequence (DNA): TGTGCCAGCAGTCCGACCCGCCCAAATTCACCCCTCCACTTT. V gene TRBV12-3 or TRBV12-4 combines with J gene TRBJ1-6; D remains ambiguous. V shed 5 bases and J shed 7 bases, with 12 bases lying between them. CDR3 length: 14 amino acids.